One sample yielded the 24 T cell receptor beta chains listed below, sequenced in a study of T-cell reconstitution after alpha-beta-depleted transplantation in children. As it was prepared, the TCRbeta library received unique molecular identifiers. TCRdb ran MiXCR on the PCR reads and lists one entry per CDR3 protein. The sample includes around 800,000 distinct CDR3 sequences, around 15% of them seen just once. The source material was PBMCs, mostly from graft donor cells, sampled 360 days after TCRalphabeta/CD19-depleted stem cell transplant. The receptors were sampled from a male patient younger than 18 who had a stem cell transplant for acute lymphoblastic leukemia, so the T cells may come from the graft donor.

This clonotype was seen just once. The chain has TRBV5-1 and TRBJ2-4; D uncertain. This CDR3 spans 15 amino acids. Germline V gives CDR1 SGHRS, CDR2 YFSETQ. Trimming pared 0 bases from V and 7 bases from J, leaving 14 bases between. The CDR3 sequence is CASSLEAASRNIQYF. The DNA for the CDR3 is TGCGCCAGCAGCTTGGAGGCAGCCAGCCGGAACATTCAGTACTTC.

This clonotype was seen a few times. The rearrangement links TRBV5-1 to TRBJ2-1, with D maybe TRBD2 (6 bases). Per germline, CDR1 SGHRS and CDR2 YFSETQ. This CDR3 region has 20 residues. The germline V and J ends were trimmed by 5 bases and 2 bases, with 29 bases remaining between them. In DNA, the CDR3 is TGCGCCAGCAGGGTCGGATACCGCGTGCTCCGGGACTCCACCTACAATGAGCAGTTCTTC. Translation: CASRVGYRVLRDSTYNEQFF.

The rearrangement joins TRBV5-1 to TRBJ1-2; no clear D. V lost 1 base and J 1 base, leaving 17 bases between the germline ends. CDR1 is SGHRS, CDR2 YFSETQ, per germline. This CDR3 is 17 amino acids long. CDR3 sequence (DNA): TGCGCCAGCAGCTTGAGCTTCGGTGGTCCGAGTAACTATGGCTACACCTTC. This gives the protein CASSLSFGGPSNYGYTF.

CDR3 coding DNA: TGTGCCAGCAGCCAAGCCGCGGGGCTCAACACCGGGGAGCTGTTTTTT. Residues: CASSQAAGLNTGELFF. The V call is TRBV14, the J call TRBJ2-2; TRBD2 might be the D (6 bases). The CDR3 has 16 amino acids. Germline V gives CDR1 SGHDN, CDR2 FVKESK. The V and J ends lost 1 base and 2 bases respectively, with 11 bases between them. The full variable domain, rest sourced from reference TRBV14 and TRBJ2-2, is EAGVTQFPSHSVIEKGQTVTLRCDPISGHDNLYWYRRVMGKEIKFLLHFVKESKQDESGMPNNRFLAERTGGTYSTLKVQPAELEDSGVYFCASSQAAGLNTGELFFGEGSRLTVL.

This clonotype was detected a few times. The rearrangement joins TRBV5-1 to TRBJ2-2; perhaps TRBD1 as D (5 bases). The CDR3 runs to 16 residues. The V gene lost 4 bases and the J gene lost 0 bases, with 13 bases spanning the gap. Germline values: CDR1 SGHRS, CDR2 YFSETQ. The CDR3 protein is CASSRLSTANTGELFF. CDR3 coding DNA: TGCGCCAGCAGCCGCCTATCGACAGCGAACACCGGGGAGCTGTTTTTT.

The chain uses TRBV7-8 and TRBJ2-1; D not resolved. V shed 5 bases and J shed 15 bases, with 26 bases lying between them. The CDR3 runs to 15 residues. CDR1 is SGHVS and CDR2 is FQNEAQ in the germline V gene. CDR3 sequence reads: CASSQDPGIVSLWFF. The CDR3 DNA reads as TGTGCCAGCAGCCAGGACCCTGGGATAGTCTCTCTTTGGTTCTTC. Looking up the rest from reference TRBV7-8 and TRBJ2-1 gives the full variable domain: GAGVSQSPRYKVAKRGQDVALRCDPISGHVSLFWYQQALGQGPEFLTYFQNEAQLDKSGLPSDRFFAERPEGSVSTLKIQRTQQEDSAVYLCASSQDPGIVSLWFFGPGTRLTVL.

The chain links TRBV10-2 to TRBJ2-1, with 10 nucleotides matching TRBD2. J gave up 8 bases and V 2 bases, and 9 bases lay outside the gene matches. Germline V lookup: CDR1 WSHSY, CDR2 SAAADI. This CDR3 region has 16 residues. This CDR3 is CASSEGLAASLDEQFF. The CDR3 DNA sequence: TGCGCCAGCAGTGAGGGACTAGCGGCCTCTTTGGATGAGCAGTTCTTC.

This clonotype turned up a few times. The chain couples TRBV5-4 to TRBJ2-3, with D unresolved. Per germline, CDR1 SGHNT and CDR2 YYREEE (reference sequence). Trimming cost V 5 bases and J 1 base, with 17 bases left between them. CDR3 length: 16 residues. CDR3 nucleotide sequence: TGTGCCAGCAGATCCCGACTGGCAGTCGGCACAGATACGCAGTATTTT. Its protein is CASRSRLAVGTDTQYF.

The chain couples TRBV20-1 to TRBJ2-1; 7 bases agree with TRBD2. V trimming: 5 bases; J trimming: 9 bases; junction bases outside the gene matches: 13. Germline values: CDR1 DFQATT, CDR2 SNEGSKA (reference sequence). CDR3 size: 14 residues. The CDR3, as DNA: TGCAGTGCTTTTACTAGCGAGATAGGTGGTGAGCAGTTCTTC. It is translated as CSAFTSEIGGEQFF.

This clonotype was recorded a few times. The V call is TRBV7-9, the J call TRBJ2-1; D assignment may be TRBD1 or TRBD2 (5 bases each). Trimming stripped 2 bases from V and 4 bases from J, with 18 bases between. CDR3 length: 17 amino acids. Germline V gives CDR1 SEHNR, CDR2 FQNEAQ (reference sequence). The CDR3 bases are TGTGCCAGCAGCTTATTTGGAGGACATCTACCTTACAATGAGCAGTTCTTC. Its protein is CASSLFGGHLPYNEQFF. The full variable domain, with the rest looked up from reference TRBV7-9 and TRBJ2-1, is DTGVSQNPRHKITKRGQNVTFRCDPISEHNRLYWYRQTLGQGPEFLTYFQNEAQLEKSRLLSDRFSAERPKGSFSTLEIQRTEQGDSAMYLCASSLFGGHLPYNEQFFGPGTRLTVL.

This rearrangement joins TRBV20-1 to TRBJ2-3; D perhaps matches TRBD1 (6 bases). In germline, CDR1 is DFQATT, CDR2 SNEGSKA (reference sequence). This CDR3 has 16 amino acids. Trimming pared 5 bases from V and 2 bases from J, leaving 20 bases between. The CDR3 here is CSAVIMRQAHTDTQYF. CDR3 bases: TGCAGTGCTGTCATCATGCGACAGGCCCACACAGATACGCAGTATTTT.

At least ten counts were recorded for this clonotype. This chain joins TRBV27 and TRBJ2-3; 13 nucleotides agree with TRBD2. This CDR3 is 19 amino acids long. Germline CDR1 is MNHEY and CDR2 is SMNVEV (reference sequence). V was clipped by 7 bases and J by 2 bases; unmatched bases: 15. CDR3 sequence (DNA): TGTGCCAGCAAGGGGAGACTAGCGGGAGGCCCCCGGTTCACAGATACGCAGTATTTT. This encodes CASKGRLAGGPRFTDTQYF.

This clonotype was observed a handful of times. The genes are TRBV5-6 and TRBJ2-7; TRBD2 is a possible D gene (5 bases). The CDR3 is 13 amino acids. CDR1 is SGHDT and CDR2 is YYEEEE in the germline V gene. Trimming cost V 4 bases and J 2 bases, with 10 bases left between them. The CDR3 sequence is CASSRGFPYEQYF. CDR3 coding DNA: TGTGCCAGCAGCCGGGGTTTCCCCTACGAGCAGTACTTC.

This clonotype was seen repeatedly, ten times or more. J is TRBJ2-7 and V is TRBV12-3 or TRBV12-4; tentatively, D is TRBD1 (6 bases). V gave up 5 bases and J gave up 0 bases, with 11 bases separating them. The CDR3 contains 14 residues. In DNA form, the CDR3 reads TGTGCCAGCAGTCCTCAGACAGGCTCCTACGAGCAGTACTTC. It codes for CASSPQTGSYEQYF.

This clonotype was recorded a few times. The J gene is TRBJ2-7, the V gene TRBV12-3 or TRBV12-4; D is ambiguous. The CDR3 has 11 amino acids. V lost 5 bases and J 6 bases, leaving 8 bases between the germline ends. DNA of the CDR3: TGTGCCAGCAGTACCCAATCCGAGCAGTACTTC. Protein sequence: CASSTQSEQYF.

This clonotype was seen more than once but under ten times. The rearrangement links TRBV4-1 to TRBJ2-7, with 8 nucleotides matching TRBD2. J gave up 3 bases and V 3 bases, and 13 bases lay outside the gene matches. Looked up from germline, CDR1 is MGHRA and CDR2 is YSYEKL. The CDR3 covers 17 residues. The CDR3 DNA is TGCGCCAGCAGCCACATCCCCTACGCGGGAGGTCTCTACGAGCAGTACTTC. Translated, it gives CASSHIPYAGGLYEQYF.

V and J are TRBV12-3 or TRBV12-4 and TRBJ2-1; the D call may be TRBD1 or TRBD2 (5 bases each). Trimming left V 3 bases short and J 1 base short, with 16 bases between. This CDR3 spans 17 amino acids. The DNA for the CDR3 is TGTGCCAGCAGTTTTTCGGTCAGGGAGAGGTCCTACAATGAGCAGTTCTTC. Its translation is CASSFSVRERSYNEQFF.

This clonotype was observed a handful of times. The rearrangement uses TRBV20-1 and TRBJ2-3; 12 bases are a match to TRBD2. CDR3 size: 15 residues. The germline CDR1 and CDR2 sequences are DFQATT and SNEGSKA (reference sequence). J gave up 8 bases and V 6 bases, and 12 bases lay outside the gene matches. DNA of the CDR3: TGCAGTGCGAATCGACTAGCGGGAGAAGGGGCTACGCAGTATTTT. Translating it yields CSANRLAGEGATQYF.

The CDR3 loop is CSARRLAGSGPDTQYF. CDR3 nucleotide sequence: TGCAGTGCTCGAAGACTAGCGGGATCCGGGCCAGATACGCAGTATTTT. The rearrangement links TRBV20-1 to TRBJ2-3, with TRBD2 matching over 11 bases. The CDR3 spans 16 residues. V shed 5 bases, J shed 4 bases, and the junction held 11 bases outside the gene matches. Germline values: CDR1 DFQATT, CDR2 SNEGSKA (reference sequence).

The J gene is TRBJ1-1, the V gene TRBV20-1; a possible D gene is TRBD1 (5 bases). This CDR3 is built from 14 residues. V was trimmed by 3 bases and J by 0 bases, leaving 11 bases between them. The germline V gene has CDR1 DFQATT and CDR2 SNEGSKA (reference sequence). The CDR3 is CSASRDGLNTEAFF. Here the CDR3 DNA reads TGCAGTGCTAGCCGGGACGGATTGAACACTGAAGCTTTCTTT.

The chain carries TRBV7-9 and TRBJ2-7, with 8 positions matching TRBD1. CDR3 length: 15 residues. V lost 6 bases, J lost 3 bases, and 10 bases stayed unmatched. Germline values: CDR1 SEHNR, CDR2 FQNEAQ (reference sequence). Written as DNA, the CDR3 is TGTGCCAGCAGTATAGCCGGGACAGGTTACTACGAGCAGTACTTC. Its protein is CASSIAGTGYYEQYF.

The chain carries TRBV5-1 and TRBJ2-7, with 7 bases that match TRBD2. The germline CDR1 and CDR2 sequences are SGHRS and YFSETQ. Germline trimming cut 5 bases from V and 3 bases from J; bases unmatched to any gene: 5. There are 13 residues in the CDR3. The CDR3 nucleotides read TGCGCCAGCAGGCGGGACTATAACTACGAGCAGTACTTC. Translating gives CASRRDYNYEQYF.

Comment on this clonotype: Germline and junction disagree at one end, which may indicate a read error. The chain is built from TRBV4-1 and TRBJ2-7; D is perhaps TRBD2 (5 bases). CDR1 and CDR2 (germline): MGHRA, YSYEKL. The CDR3 spans 13 residues. CDR3 in amino acids: CASSQDSKLALTF. CDR3 nucleotides: TGCGCCAGCAGCCAAGATTCCAAGCTAGCATTAACCTTC.

The genes are TRBV19 and TRBJ1-3, with a weak D call TRBD1 (6 bases). Germline assignment: CDR1 LNHDA and CDR2 SQIVND (reference sequence). Between the trimmed V and J ends, which lost 10 bases and 4 bases, there was a span of 14 bases. The CDR3 has 13 amino acids. The CDR3 protein is CATQQGGGNTIYF. The CDR3 DNA reads as TGTGCCACTCAACAGGGAGGAGGAAACACCATATATTTT.